This T cell receptor beta chain emerged from a study of CD8 T cells in ankylosing spondylitis. The sample holds a few counts of this clonotype. Trimming removed 1 base at V and 6 bases at J, with 16 bases between. CDR1 and CDR2 from the germline V gene are MNHNS and SASEGT. There are 16 residues in the CDR3. One entry per CDR3 protein results from TCRdb running MiXCR on the 5' RACE reads. The sample lists 200,000 to 300,000 distinct CDR3 sequences; roughly 10% were seen once. The sample was blood, either unsorted or a sorted T cell fraction (not recorded which). The J gene is TRBJ1-5, the V gene TRBV6-1; D unclear. This clonotype originated in a male donor with ankylosing spondylitis or in good health (not recorded which). The CDR3 loop reads CASSEEQINPSQPQHF. The CDR3 DNA sequence: TGTGCCAGCAGTGAAGAGCAGATCAACCCTTCTCAGCCCCAGCATTTT.